Listed below are T cell receptor beta chains from one sample, sequenced in a study of CD4 T cells in relation to SARS-CoV-2 and coronaviruses. Produced via immunoSEQ multiplex PCR; TCRdb's table is partial and in-frame only. The data contain 65,000 or so clones, 87% of them singletons. Sample: memory CD4+ T cells from PBMCs. Every receptor here comes from a human donor in good health. Both conserved end residues are part of each CDR3. Fields, in order: V gene, clone size, J gene, D gene, CDR3 protein, CDR3 DNA. A D gene is named only where the DNA matches it firmly. Only some rows state a clone size, as once, few, many or a class for expanded clones.

v_gene: TRBV19; abundance: NA; j_gene: TRBJ1-2; d_gene: NA; CDR3aa: CASSPSSGTPNRGYTF; CDR3nt: TGTGCCAGTAGTCCTAGCTCCGGGACACCGAACCGGGGCTACACCTTC
v_gene: TRBV7-2; abundance: few; j_gene: TRBJ1-1; d_gene: NA; CDR3aa: CASSSVLGGRDTEAFF; CDR3nt: TGTGCCAGCAGCTCAGTACTGGGGGGAAGGGACACTGAAGCTTTCTTT
v_gene: TRBV30; abundance: NA; j_gene: TRBJ2-7; d_gene: TRBD2; CDR3aa: CAWSSGYRLATFYEQYF; CDR3nt: TGTGCCTGGAGTAGTGGGTACAGACTAGCGACATTCTACGAGCAGTACTTC
v_gene: TRBV19; abundance: NA; j_gene: TRBJ1-1; d_gene: NA; CDR3aa: CASSIVPSMNTEAFF; CDR3nt: TGTGCCAGTAGTATAGTGCCCAGCATGAACACTGAAGCTTTCTTT
v_gene: TRBV30; abundance: NA; j_gene: TRBJ1-6; d_gene: NA; CDR3aa: CAWSGSSSALHF; CDR3nt: TGTGCCTGGAGTGGCTCCTCCTCGGCCCTCCACTTT
v_gene: TRBV5-1; abundance: NA; j_gene: TRBJ2-5; d_gene: TRBD2; CDR3aa: CASSIRPSGGQETQYF; CDR3nt: TGCGCCAGCAGCATCCGTCCTAGCGGAGGTCAAGAGACCCAGTACTTC
v_gene: TRBV12-3/TRBV12-4; abundance: NA; j_gene: TRBJ1-1; d_gene: NA; CDR3aa: CASSLIQEAFF; CDR3nt: TGTGCCAGCAGTTTAATACAGGAAGCTTTCTTT
v_gene: TRBV7-9; abundance: NA; j_gene: TRBJ2-7; d_gene: NA; CDR3aa: CASSLSRESYEQYF; CDR3nt: TGTGCCAGCAGCTTGTCGCGGGAATCCTACGAGCAGTACTTC
v_gene: TRBV5-1; abundance: NA; j_gene: TRBJ2-1; d_gene: TRBD2; CDR3aa: CASSLGVAGGNEQFF; CDR3nt: TGCGCCAGCAGCTTGGGAGTAGCGGGAGGTAATGAGCAGTTCTTC
v_gene: TRBV10-1; abundance: NA; j_gene: TRBJ2-5; d_gene: NA; CDR3aa: CASSAPSGKRETQYF; CDR3nt: TGCGCCAGCAGCGCTCCTTCAGGGAAACGAGAGACCCAGTACTTC
v_gene: TRBV6-4; abundance: NA; j_gene: TRBJ1-1; d_gene: NA; CDR3aa: CASSPDGGARDTEAFF; CDR3nt: TGTGCCAGCAGTCCTGATGGGGGGGCGCGGGACACTGAAGCTTTCTTT
v_gene: TRBV5-4; abundance: NA; j_gene: TRBJ1-2; d_gene: TRBD1; CDR3aa: CASSLGGDRAGYTF; CDR3nt: TGTGCCAGCAGCTTGGGAGGCGACAGGGCAGGCTACACCTTC
v_gene: TRBV28; abundance: NA; j_gene: TRBJ2-2; d_gene: NA; CDR3aa: CASSPPRRPERTGELFF; CDR3nt: TGTGCCAGCAGTCCCCCTCGAAGGCCCGAGAGGACCGGGGAGCTGTTTTTT
v_gene: TRBV28; abundance: NA; j_gene: TRBJ2-7; d_gene: NA; CDR3aa: CASSLVYEQYF; CDR3nt: TGTGCCAGCAGTTTGGTCTACGAGCAGTACTTC
v_gene: TRBV28; abundance: NA; j_gene: TRBJ1-5; d_gene: NA; CDR3aa: CASSRGAGSTQGQPQHF; CDR3nt: TGTGCCAGCAGTCGTGGGGCAGGGTCAACGCAAGGGCAGCCCCAGCATTTT
v_gene: TRBV29-1; abundance: NA; j_gene: TRBJ2-3; d_gene: TRBD1; CDR3aa: CSVEGQGTGQGASPDTQYF; CDR3nt: TGCAGCGTTGAAGGCCAGGGAACAGGACAGGGGGCGAGTCCAGATACGCAGTATTTT
v_gene: TRBV28; abundance: NA; j_gene: TRBJ2-3; d_gene: TRBD1; CDR3aa: CASSLHRGVGTDTQYF; CDR3nt: TGTGCCAGCAGTCTCCACAGGGGGGTGGGCACAGATACGCAGTATTTT
v_gene: TRBV7-2; abundance: NA; j_gene: TRBJ2-1; d_gene: NA; CDR3aa: CASSLGRADNEQFF; CDR3nt: TGTGCCAGCAGCTTAGGGAGGGCGGACAATGAGCAGTTCTTC
v_gene: TRBV30; abundance: NA; j_gene: TRBJ1-1; d_gene: NA; CDR3aa: CAWVGPPTAFF; CDR3nt: TGTGCCTGGGTAGGACCCCCGACTGCTTTCTTT
v_gene: TRBV9; abundance: NA; j_gene: TRBJ2-1; d_gene: TRBD2; CDR3aa: CASSSSGVVRGEQFF; CDR3nt: TGTGCCAGCAGCTCTAGCGGGGTGGTCCGGGGTGAGCAGTTCTTC
v_gene: TRBV27; abundance: NA; j_gene: TRBJ2-7; d_gene: NA; CDR3aa: CASSSRTGTPYEQYF; CDR3nt: TGTGCCAGCAGTTCAAGGACCGGGACACCCTACGAGCAGTACTTC
v_gene: TRBV4-2; abundance: NA; j_gene: TRBJ2-7; d_gene: NA; CDR3aa: CASSQDGGREQYF; CDR3nt: TGTGCCAGCAGCCAAGATGGGGGTCGAGAGCAGTACTTC
v_gene: TRBV19; abundance: NA; j_gene: TRBJ2-5; d_gene: NA; CDR3aa: CASSTLTGTPSETQYF; CDR3nt: TGTGCCAGTAGTACCCTGACAGGAACGCCATCAGAGACCCAGTACTTC
v_gene: TRBV7-8; abundance: NA; j_gene: TRBJ1-6; d_gene: TRBD1; CDR3aa: CASRPRDRGFPLHF; CDR3nt: TGTGCCAGCAGGCCTCGGGACAGGGGGTTTCCCCTCCACTTT
v_gene: TRBV2; abundance: NA; j_gene: TRBJ2-5; d_gene: TRBD1; CDR3aa: CASSLGQQETQYF; CDR3nt: TGTGCCAGCAGCTTGGGACAGCAAGAGACCCAGTACTTC
v_gene: TRBV27; abundance: NA; j_gene: TRBJ1-5; d_gene: TRBD1; CDR3aa: CASRTGNQPQHF; CDR3nt: TGTGCCAGCAGGACAGGGAATCAGCCCCAGCATTTT